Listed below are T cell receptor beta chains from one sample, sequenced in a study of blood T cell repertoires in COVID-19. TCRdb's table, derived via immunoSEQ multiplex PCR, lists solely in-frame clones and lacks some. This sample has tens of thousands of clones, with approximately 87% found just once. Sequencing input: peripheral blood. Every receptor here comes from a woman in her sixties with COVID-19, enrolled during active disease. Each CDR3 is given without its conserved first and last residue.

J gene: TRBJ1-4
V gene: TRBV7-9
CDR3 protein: ASSLYSGWTGNEKLF

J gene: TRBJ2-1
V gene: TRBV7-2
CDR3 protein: ASSPYGAREQF

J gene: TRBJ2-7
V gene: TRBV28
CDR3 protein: ASSNRGSATYEQY

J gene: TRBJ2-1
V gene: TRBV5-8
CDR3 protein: ASSPAGISDNNEQF

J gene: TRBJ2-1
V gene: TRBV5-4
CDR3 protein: ASSLVPTVNNEQF

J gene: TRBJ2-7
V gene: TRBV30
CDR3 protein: AWSQGFYEQY

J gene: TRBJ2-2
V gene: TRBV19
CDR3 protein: ASSTQGTGELF

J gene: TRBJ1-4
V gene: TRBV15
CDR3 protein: ATSRVTGLGNNEKLF

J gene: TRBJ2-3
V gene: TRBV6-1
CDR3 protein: ASSDGTSGRTDTQY

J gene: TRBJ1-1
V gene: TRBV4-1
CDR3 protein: ASSQDGTGSLIKAF

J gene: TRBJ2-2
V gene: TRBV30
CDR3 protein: AWSPPAGELF

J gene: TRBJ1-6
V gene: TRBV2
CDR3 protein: ASRESGQYNSPLH

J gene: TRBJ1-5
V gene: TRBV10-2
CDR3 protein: ASGKDRALGNQPQH

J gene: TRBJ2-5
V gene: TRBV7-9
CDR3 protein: ASSRNEDRDRGQETQY

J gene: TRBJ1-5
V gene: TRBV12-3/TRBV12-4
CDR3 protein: ASSSGQGRPQH

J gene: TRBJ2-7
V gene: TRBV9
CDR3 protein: ASSVGPGREQY

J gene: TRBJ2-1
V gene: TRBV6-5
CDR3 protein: ASGLAVRGEQF

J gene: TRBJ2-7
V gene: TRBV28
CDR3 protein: ASGDSSSYEQY

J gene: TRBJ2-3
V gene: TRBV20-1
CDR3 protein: SASSGEYATDTQY

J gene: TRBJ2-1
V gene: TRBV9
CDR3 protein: ASSVGALAGGLGYNEQF

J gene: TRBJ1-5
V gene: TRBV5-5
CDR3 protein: ASSFSTNQPQH

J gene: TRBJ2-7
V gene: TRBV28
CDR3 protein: ASRLQGARSSYEQY

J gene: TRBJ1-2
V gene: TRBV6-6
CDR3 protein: ASSPTGRGYT

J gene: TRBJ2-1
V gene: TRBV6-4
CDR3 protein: ASSRLAGVSNEQF

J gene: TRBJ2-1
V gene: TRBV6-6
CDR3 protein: ASSPLAGAGGQF

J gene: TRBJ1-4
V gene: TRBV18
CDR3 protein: ASSPLAGTTNEKLF

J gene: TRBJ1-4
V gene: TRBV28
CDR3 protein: ASSLLQIYNEKLF

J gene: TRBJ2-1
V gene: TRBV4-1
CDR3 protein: ASSQDREQF

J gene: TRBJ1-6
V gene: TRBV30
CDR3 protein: AWERQGLNSPLH

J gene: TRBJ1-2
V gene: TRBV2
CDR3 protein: ASSETSRDIYGYT

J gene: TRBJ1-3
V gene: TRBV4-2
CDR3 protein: ASSQVGTSGNTIY

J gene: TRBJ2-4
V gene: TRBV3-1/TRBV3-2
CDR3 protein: ASSQVLQAGSGKNIQY

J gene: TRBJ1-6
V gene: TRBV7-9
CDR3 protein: ASSSRGLSSYNSPLH

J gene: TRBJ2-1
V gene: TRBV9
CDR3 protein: ASSTLTDSYNEQF

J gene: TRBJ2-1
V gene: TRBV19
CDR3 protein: ASSSSSALGEQF

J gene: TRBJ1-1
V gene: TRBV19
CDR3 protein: ASSISSDRMNTEAF

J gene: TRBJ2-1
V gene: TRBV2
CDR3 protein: ASSLGLAGNNEQF

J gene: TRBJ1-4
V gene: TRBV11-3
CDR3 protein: ASSWGQGQNEKLF

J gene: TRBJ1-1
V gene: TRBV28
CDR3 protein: ASSFLTGMGTEAF

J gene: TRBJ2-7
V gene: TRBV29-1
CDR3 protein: SARTSWSSYEQY

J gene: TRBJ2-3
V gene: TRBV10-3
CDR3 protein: AIGGGQGILTQY

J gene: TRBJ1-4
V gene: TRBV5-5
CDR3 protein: ASSLSMAGVATNEKLF

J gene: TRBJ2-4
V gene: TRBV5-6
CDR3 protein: ASSLYHSILAKNIQY

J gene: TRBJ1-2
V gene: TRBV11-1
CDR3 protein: ASSLVRGGYGGYT

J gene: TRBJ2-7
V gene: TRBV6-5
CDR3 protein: ASSLEPQSVRGEQY

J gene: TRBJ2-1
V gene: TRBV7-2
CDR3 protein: ASSIGLVYNEQF

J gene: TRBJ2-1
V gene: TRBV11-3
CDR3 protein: ASSLVFLSEQF

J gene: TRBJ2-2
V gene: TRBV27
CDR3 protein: ASSKGVRSTGELF

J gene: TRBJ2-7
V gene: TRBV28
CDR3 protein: ASSWRLVGYEQY

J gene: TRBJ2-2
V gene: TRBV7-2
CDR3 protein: ASSLMGVGTGELF

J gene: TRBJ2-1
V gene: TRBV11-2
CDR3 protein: ASSLRWTGEPNEQF

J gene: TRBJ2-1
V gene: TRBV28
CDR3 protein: ASLPGTSVYNEQF

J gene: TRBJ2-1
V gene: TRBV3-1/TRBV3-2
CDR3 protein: ASSQALAPVNEQF

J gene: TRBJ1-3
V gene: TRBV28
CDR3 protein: ASSPTDDSGNTIY

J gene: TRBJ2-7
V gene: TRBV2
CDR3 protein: ASKEGGNYEQY

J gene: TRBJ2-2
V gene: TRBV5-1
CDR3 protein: ASSFLKLTGQGDTGELF

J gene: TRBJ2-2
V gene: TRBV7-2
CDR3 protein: ASTRVTGELF

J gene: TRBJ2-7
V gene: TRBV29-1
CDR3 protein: SVGASGREKPYEQY

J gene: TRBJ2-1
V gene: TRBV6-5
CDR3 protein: ASSRLNNEQF